The 24 T cell receptor beta chains given below trace back to one sample, sequenced in a study of identifying expanded T cells in peripheral blood. Assay used: immunoSEQ multiplex PCR; TCRdb lists only in-frame clones, some missing. Among 90,000 or so clones listed, about 86% were seen once. The specimen sequenced was blood. These receptor sequences come from a person between 18 and 75 years old in good health.

This chain joins TRBV6-5 and TRBJ1-2, with no clear D. The V gene's germline CDR1 is MNHEY and CDR2 SVGAGI. The V gene lost 2 bases and the J gene lost 0 bases, with 10 bases spanning the gap. The CDR3 length is 15 residues. DNA for the CDR3: TGTGCCAGCAGTTACGTACCAGGCTCTAACTATGGCTACACCTTC. This sequence encodes CASSYVPGSNYGYTF.

V and J are TRBV11-3 and TRBJ1-2; 8 positions agree with TRBD1. V shed 5 bases, J shed 3 bases, and the junction held 8 bases outside the gene matches. The CDR3 has 15 amino acids. Per the germline V gene, CDR1 is SGHNT and CDR2 is YENEEA. Here the CDR3 DNA reads TGTGCCAGCAGCCTATCAGGGGGCACAGACTATGGCTACACCTTC. Residues: CASSLSGGTDYGYTF.

The chain is built from TRBV28 and TRBJ2-1; 13 bases line up with TRBD2. J gave up 7 bases and V 3 bases, and 6 bases lay outside the gene matches. The CDR3 is made up of 16 amino acids. CDR1 is MDHEN and CDR2 is SYDVKM in the germline V gene. The chain's CDR3 is CASSFSTSGGGNEQFF. CDR3 nucleotides: TGTGCCAGCAGTTTCTCAACTAGCGGGGGGGGTAATGAGCAGTTCTTC.

V usage is TRBV2 and J usage is TRBJ1-1, with D unclear. V was trimmed by 10 bases and J by 3 bases, leaving 9 bases between them. This CDR3 has 11 residues. Germline loops: CDR1 SNHLY, CDR2 FYNNEI. The DNA of the CDR3 is TGTGCCACTAGTACGTACACTGAAGCTTTCTTT. This encodes CATSTYTEAFF.

This clone turned up a few times. This chain uses TRBV10-2 with TRBJ1-5; D is uncertain. This CDR3 is 13 amino acids long. V lost 0 bases and J lost 6, with 6 bases in between. The germline CDR1 and CDR2 sequences are WSHSY and SAAADI. The DNA for the CDR3 is TGCGCCAGCAGTGAGTCGTGGGTTCAGCCCCAGCATTTT. Amino acids: CASSESWVQPQHF.

The CDR3 loop is CATGGGNYGYTF. Written as DNA, the CDR3 is TGTGCCACTGGGGGGGGTAACTATGGCTACACCTTC. This chain connects TRBV6-5 to TRBJ1-2, with D possibly TRBD1 on 5 matching bases. In germline, CDR1 is MNHEY, CDR2 SVGAGI. V lost 10 bases to trimming and J lost 1 base, with 10 bases between them. This CDR3 comprises 12 residues.

The V gene is TRBV11-3, the J gene TRBJ1-5; TRBD1 aligns across 7 bases. Germline V gives CDR1 SGHNT, CDR2 YENEEA. Trimming took 5 bases from V and 2 from J; bases not matched to a gene: 0. The CDR3 covers 13 residues. The CDR3 DNA is TGTGCCAGCAGCCAGGGGGGCAATCAGCCCCAGCATTTT. It codes for CASSQGGNQPQHF.

The genes are TRBV10-3 and TRBJ1-5; possible D gene TRBD1, 5 bases. The CDR3 contains 12 residues. Trimming pared 5 bases from V and 4 bases from J, leaving 6 bases between. Germline-derived CDR1 and CDR2 are ENHRY and SYGVKD. CDR3 amino acids: CAISSGNQPQHF. The CDR3 nucleotides are TGTGCCATCAGTTCAGGGAATCAGCCCCAGCATTTT.

J is TRBJ1-2 and V is TRBV2; 7 bases line up with TRBD1. V gave up 6 bases and J gave up 4 bases; unmatched junction bases: 11. The CDR3 totals 15 residues. Per germline, CDR1 SNHLY and CDR2 FYNNEI. In DNA form, the CDR3 reads TGTGCCAGCAGGGTCATCAGGGGGGGAGTCTATGGCTACACCTTC. Translated: CASRVIRGGVYGYTF.

The rearrangement uses TRBV18 and TRBJ2-7; 7 bases fit TRBD1. With 3 bases clipped from V and 2 bases from J, the junction kept 28 bases outside the gene matches. The CDR3 loop spans 22 amino acids. The germline gives CDR1 KGHSH, CDR2 LQKENI. The CDR3 spells CASSPGPTFQSRSGQWAYEQYF. The CDR3 coding sequence is TGTGCCAGCTCACCCGGGCCTACGTTTCAGAGCAGATCGGGACAGTGGGCCTACGAGCAGTACTTC.

V and J are TRBV6-5 and TRBJ1-1; the D gene is possibly TRBD1 (5 bases). The CDR3 is 13 residues long. Germline loops: CDR1 MNHEY, CDR2 SVGAGI. The V end lost 6 bases, the J end lost 1 base, and 9 bases lay between the germline ends. CDR3 DNA: TGTGCCAGCAGGCCAACAGGGAACACTGAAGCTTTCTTT. It codes for CASRPTGNTEAFF.

This sequence joins TRBV19 and TRBJ2-3; the D gene is possibly TRBD2 (6 bases). The germline V gene encodes CDR1 LNHDA and CDR2 SQIVND (reference sequence). The CDR3 spans 15 residues. Trimming removed 8 bases from V and 5 bases from J, with 20 bases in between. Here the CDR3 reads CASSLGAGRLDTQYF. CDR3 DNA sequence: TGTGCCAGTTCCCTCGGGGCAGGGAGGCTAGATACGCAGTATTTT.

The rearrangement joins TRBV30 to TRBJ1-1; D is ambiguous. The V gene lost 2 bases and the J gene lost 7 bases, with 11 bases spanning the gap. The germline CDR1 and CDR2 sequences are GTSNPN and SVGIG (reference sequence). The CDR3 has 12 amino acids. CDR3 amino acids: CAWSKGGLEAFF. The CDR3 DNA reads TGTGCCTGGAGTAAGGGCGGGCTTGAAGCTTTCTTT.

V usage is TRBV10-3 and J usage is TRBJ1-5; 10 bases are a match to TRBD1. The CDR3 extends over 16 amino acids. The germline gives CDR1 ENHRY, CDR2 SYGVKD. V shed 3 bases and J 0 bases; nucleotides not matched to a gene: 2. The DNA for the CDR3 is TGTGCCATCAGTGAAGGGACAGGGGCTAGCAATCAGCCCCAGCATTTT. It specifies CAISEGTGASNQPQHF.

The chain uses TRBV5-1 and TRBJ2-1; D remains unclear. The CDR3 runs 15 residues. In germline, CDR1 is SGHRS, CDR2 YFSETQ. V lost 4 bases to trimming and J lost 2 bases, with 13 bases between them. CDR3 region: CASSQHDPAYNEQFF. In DNA form, the CDR3 reads TGCGCCAGCAGCCAACACGACCCAGCCTACAATGAGCAGTTCTTC.

J is TRBJ2-1 and V is TRBV11-3; a weak D match, TRBD2 (5 bases). Germline V gene lookup returns CDR1 SGHNT and CDR2 YENEEA. V dropped 4 bases and J dropped 0 bases, with 10 bases sitting between them. The CDR3 length is 15 residues. The CDR3 here is CASSSSGSSYNEQFF. For the CDR3, the DNA is TGTGCCAGCAGCTCCTCGGGGAGCTCCTACAATGAGCAGTTCTTC.

V is TRBV7-9 and J is TRBJ2-4; D uncertain. V lost 5 bases and J lost 5, with 13 bases in between. Germline V gene data show CDR1 as SEHNR and CDR2 as FQNEAQ (reference sequence). The CDR3 runs to 14 residues. This chain's CDR3 is CASSPEAGQNIQYF. The DNA of the CDR3 is TGTGCCAGCAGCCCTGAGGCTGGCCAAAACATTCAGTACTTC.

The V and J genes are TRBV6-1 and TRBJ1-2; a possible D gene is TRBD1 (5 bases). The CDR3 is 14 amino acids. CDR1 is MNHNS, CDR2 SASEGT, per germline. V was cut by 4 bases and J by 7 bases, with 16 bases left in between. This CDR3 is CASSGTHLSLGYTF. The CDR3 bases are TGTGCCAGCAGTGGGACACACCTCAGCCTTGGCTACACCTTC.

V usage is TRBV9 and J usage is TRBJ2-5; D gene ambiguous. The CDR3 is 15 residues long. V lost 4 bases and J 1 base, leaving 14 bases between the germline ends. The germline V gene encodes CDR1 SGDLS and CDR2 YYNGEE. DNA of the CDR3: TGTGCCAGCAGCACGTTAGCCGGGCCCCAAGAGACCCAGTACTTC. This encodes CASSTLAGPQETQYF. Using reference TRBV9 and TRBJ2-5 for the parts outside the CDR3, the full variable domain is DSGVTQTPKHLITATGQRVTLRCSPRSGDLSVYWYQQSLDQGLQFLIQYYNGEERAKGNILERFSAQQFPDLHSELNLSSLELGDSALYFCASSTLAGPQETQYFGPGTRLLVL.

This chain joins TRBV4-1 and TRBJ2-4; the D gene is possibly TRBD2 (5 bases). CDR1 is MGHRA and CDR2 is YSYEKL in the germline V gene. V was pared by 3 bases and J by 2 bases, with 8 bases between. This CDR3 has 14 residues. CDR3 nucleotide sequence: TGCGCCAGCAGCCATCCCGGGACCAAAAACATTCAGTACTTC. Residues: CASSHPGTKNIQYF.

As for this clone: Being one base from a much bigger clone, this may be a read error. The chain is built from TRBV7-2 and TRBJ1-2, with a possible D match to TRBD1 (6 bases). The CDR3 has 15 amino acids. Germline assignment: CDR1 SGHTA and CDR2 FQGNSA. V was cut by 4 bases and J by 2 bases, with 14 bases left in between. CDR3 nucleotides: TGTGCCAGCAGCTCTAAGCTCGGACAGAACTATGGCTACACCTTC. Translated: CASSSKLGQNYGYTF.

The chain employs TRBV2 and TRBJ1-3, with 8 bases fitting TRBD1. This CDR3 region has 16 residues. Germline CDR1 reads SNHLY; CDR2 reads FYNNEI. The ends lost 8 bases at V and 0 bases at J; junction bases unmatched: 9. DNA for the CDR3: TGTGCCAGCGGATATACAGGGGGTTCCTCTGGAAACACCATATATTTT. It yields the protein CASGYTGGSSGNTIYF.

The V and J genes are TRBV4-3 and TRBJ2-1; 7 nucleotides agree with TRBD1. The V and J ends lost 5 bases and 10 bases, in that order; junction bases with no gene match: 8. Germline V gives CDR1 LGHNA, CDR2 YSLEER. The CDR3 has 13 amino acids. The CDR3 region is CASSSRGRGEQFF. CDR3 DNA: TGCGCCAGCAGCTCAAGGGGGCGCGGAGAGCAGTTCTTC.

The chain employs TRBV12-5 and TRBJ2-5, with 12 bases aligning to TRBD2. CDR3 length equals 15 residues. J lost 4 bases, V lost 2 bases, and 2 bases had no gene match. Germline values: CDR1 LGHNT, CDR2 FRNRAP. The CDR3 sequence: CASGLPSGGAETQYF. DNA for the CDR3: TGTGCTAGTGGTTTGCCTAGCGGGGGGGCAGAGACCCAGTACTTC.